These T cell receptor beta chains were read from a single sample in a study of T cell responses to AZD1222 COVID-19 vaccine. Using immunoSEQ multiplex PCR, the repertoire was profiled, and TCRdb retains in-frame clones only, with some absent. The top ten clones hold roughly 5% of a sample with over 130,000 clones, just over 90% of them seen once. The sample here was peripheral blood, taken on day 0 of AZD1222 vaccination. Every receptor here comes from an adult in good health. CDR3s leave out the opening cysteine and the closing phenylalanine or tryptophan. The D gene is left open where the match is weak.

V	length	J	D	CDR3
TRBV3-1/TRBV3-2	11	TRBJ2-7	NA	ASSQATAYEQY
TRBV3-1/TRBV3-2	12	TRBJ2-3	NA	ASSRPSTPDTQY
TRBV4-3	13	TRBJ2-7	TRBD2	ASSQAAGGFYEQY
TRBV5-5	11	TRBJ1-2	NA	ASSLATAYGYT
TRBV11-2	13	TRBJ2-3	TRBD2	ASSIGLAGTDTQY
TRBV5-4	14	TRBJ2-6	NA	ASSLGSSSGANVLT
TRBV11-3	13	TRBJ2-1	TRBD2	ASSLSLAGAVEQF
TRBV7-9	11	TRBJ1-2	NA	ASSSQGGDGYT
TRBV7-2	16	TRBJ2-7	TRBD2	ASSLGARRAGDHMEQY
TRBV11-2	13	TRBJ2-7	TRBD1	ASSLRGQGSYEQY
TRBV3-1/TRBV3-2	14	TRBJ2-2	TRBD1	ASSHWDRGIKRELF
TRBV5-6	12	TRBJ2-7	TRBD1	ASSLLDRAYEQY
TRBV7-9	9	TRBJ2-1	NA	ASSFSQEQF
TRBV7-2	17	TRBJ1-6	NA	ASSLVGQGRTYGGSPLH
TRBV10-3	14	TRBJ1-1	NA	AISEGLQVLNTEAF
TRBV30	9	TRBJ1-2	NA	AWTGRDGYT
TRBV4-3	16	TRBJ2-3	TRBD2	ASSQGRLAGAFADTQY
TRBV2	15	TRBJ2-5	TRBD2	ASSSGTSGGYRETQY
TRBV4-3	14	TRBJ1-1	NA	ASSQEPRTRNTEAF
TRBV3-1/TRBV3-2	9	TRBJ2-7	NA	ASSHRYEQY
TRBV2	12	TRBJ1-2	NA	ASSELLQLYGYT
TRBV27	12	TRBJ2-7	TRBD1	ASSLDRDFYEQY
TRBV3-1/TRBV3-2	13	TRBJ2-2	NA	ASSQVGSPTGELF
TRBV12-5	9	TRBJ1-2	NA	ASGSSYGYT
TRBV1	13	TRBJ1-4	NA	TSSQGGQGNEKLF
TRBV2	12	TRBJ1-4	TRBD1	ASSVEGAGEKLF
TRBV7-8	12	TRBJ1-3	NA	ASSSTVSGNTIY
TRBV7-9	14	TRBJ2-5	TRBD2	ASSPLAGGISETQY
TRBV13	15	TRBJ2-1	NA	ASSLVFTSGSYNEQF
TRBV5-1	15	TRBJ2-2	TRBD2	ASSLLVSGGAAGELF
TRBV6-5	13	TRBJ2-7	TRBD1	ASSYGDSDSYEQY
TRBV19	18	TRBJ1-2	NA	ASSSIPSRGRGPTGHGYT
TRBV28	14	TRBJ2-7	NA	ASSSWTGTGDYEQY
TRBV7-9	15	TRBJ1-1	TRBD1	ASSLGTGGEWYTEAF
TRBV10-1	14	TRBJ2-7	TRBD1	ASGDRDRRPTYEQY
TRBV5-6	12	TRBJ1-2	TRBD1	ASSQPGQNYGYT
TRBV9	13	TRBJ2-5	TRBD2	ASSVDSGGQETQY
TRBV2	13	TRBJ1-1	NA	ASSQWAGGITEAF
TRBV7-6	15	TRBJ1-6	NA	ASSSGAKTVDNSPLH
TRBV5-6	12	TRBJ2-7	NA	ASSKGGPPYEQY
TRBV4-1	15	TRBJ2-1	TRBD2	ASSQTIAGGSYNEQF
TRBV7-9	12	TRBJ1-5	TRBD1	ASSLTGGHQPQH
TRBV21-1	11	TRBJ2-5	NA	ASGQGIEETQY
TRBV6-5	10	TRBJ1-2	NA	ASSPGTRGYT
TRBV3-1/TRBV3-2	16	TRBJ2-7	TRBD1	ASSRQGLGQGLRDEQY
TRBV7-9	11	TRBJ2-3	NA	ASSFSGGDTQY